Listed below are T cell receptor beta chains from one sample, sequenced in a study of cytomegalovirus exposure and HLA in healthy donors. Repertoires were generated with immunoSEQ multiplex PCR, while TCRdb's copy carries only in-frame clones and drops some. In the table there are under 150,000 clones, about 80% of which are singletons. The specimen sequenced was PBMCs. The source is a male donor in good health and CMV-seropositive. Both conserved end residues are part of each CDR3. The D gene is left open where the match is weak. The listing skips clone size in some rows; elsewhere it reads once, few, many or a size class.

J: TRBJ2-7
D: .
length: 14
size: .
V: TRBV5-1
CDR3: CASSLYDNAGEQYF
DNA: TGCGCCAGCAGCTTGTACGACAATGCGGGAGAGCAGTACTTC

J: TRBJ2-1
D: TRBD1
length: 17
size: .
V: TRBV19
CDR3: CASSRGVGTGGENEQFF
DNA: TGTGCCAGTAGTAGAGGGGTTGGGACAGGGGGCGAGAATGAGCAGTTCTTC

J: TRBJ2-7
D: .
length: 14
size: .
V: TRBV7-9
CDR3: CASSSTPNPYEQYF
DNA: TGTGCCAGCAGCTCCACTCCCAACCCATACGAGCAGTACTTC

J: TRBJ1-2
D: .
length: 14
size: .
V: TRBV27
CDR3: CASSRLARDIGYTF
DNA: TGTGCCAGCAGTCGCCTGGCCCGGGACATTGGCTACACCTTC

J: TRBJ1-5
D: .
length: 21
size: few
V: TRBV21-1
CDR3: CASSINIGTGGPQIRNQPQHF
DNA: TGTGCCAGCAGCATAAATATCGGGACAGGGGGCCCGCAAATTCGCAATCAGCCCCAGCATTTT

J: TRBJ2-7
D: .
length: 14
size: once
V: TRBV6-1
CDR3: CASTGRLAPYEQYF
DNA: TGTGCCAGCACCGGAAGACTGGCCCCCTACGAGCAGTACTTC

J: TRBJ2-3
D: TRBD1
length: 13
size: .
V: TRBV30
CDR3: CAWETGATDTQYF
DNA: TGTGCCTGGGAAACAGGGGCCACAGATACGCAGTATTTT

J: TRBJ2-1
D: TRBD2
length: 12
size: .
V: TRBV27
CDR3: CASSFRGDEQFF
DNA: TGTGCCAGCAGTTTCCGGGGGGATGAGCAGTTCTTC

J: TRBJ2-1
D: TRBD1
length: 15
size: .
V: TRBV29-1
CDR3: CSVAGLTGHYNEQFF
DNA: TGCAGCGTTGCTGGACTGACAGGGCATTACAATGAGCAGTTCTTC

J: TRBJ1-5
D: .
length: 13
size: .
V: TRBV28
CDR3: CASRQGWNQPQHF
DNA: TGTGCCAGCCGGCAGGGATGGAATCAGCCCCAGCATTTT

J: TRBJ2-3
D: TRBD1
length: 15
size: .
V: TRBV5-1
CDR3: CASSQGTASTDTQYF
DNA: TGCGCCAGCAGCCAAGGGACAGCTAGCACAGATACGCAGTATTTT

J: TRBJ2-5
D: .
length: 15
size: .
V: TRBV5-8
CDR3: CASSQLPPSKETQYF
DNA: TGTGCCAGCAGCCAACTGCCCCCTAGTAAGGAGACCCAGTACTTC

J: TRBJ1-4
D: .
length: 16
size: .
V: TRBV4-1
CDR3: CASSQDRGEAERKLFF
DNA: TGCGCCAGCAGCCAAGATCGCGGGGAAGCGGAGAGGAAACTGTTTTTT

J: TRBJ2-3
D: .
length: 14
size: .
V: TRBV18
CDR3: CASSRQEYRDTQYF
DNA: TGTGCCAGCTCACGACAAGAGTACCGGGATACGCAGTATTTT

J: TRBJ1-5
D: .
length: 15
size: .
V: TRBV9
CDR3: CASSVDPGFNQPQHF
DNA: TGTGCCAGCAGCGTCGATCCAGGGTTCAATCAGCCCCAGCATTTT

J: TRBJ2-3
D: TRBD2
length: 18
size: .
V: TRBV9
CDR3: CASSVFDTSGYSTDTQYF
DNA: TGTGCCAGCAGCGTATTTGACACTAGCGGTTATAGCACAGATACGCAGTATTTT